This T cell receptor beta chain appears in the sequencing data of a study of tumor-infiltrating lymphocytes in primary liver carcinoma. As for the study in general: The patients included men and women who were aged 30 to 69 years. Whole-study findings and limits: It was in tumors, not blood, that the top-250-clone fraction was significantly higher (p = 0.039).

TCR beta cDNA came from about 0.45 ug total RNA, primed with a constant-region primer. TCR beta libraries came from three nested multiplex PCR rounds using slightly modified ARM-PCR. The first two PCR rounds, approximately 10 cycles each, used TRBV1-TRBV30 forward primers and a C-beta reverse primer. TCRdb reanalysed the multiplex PCR reads using MiXCR and keeps one entry per CDR3 protein. The table shows about 75,000 distinct CDR3 sequences, with 69% occurring only once. The ends lost 2 bases at V and 5 bases at J; junction bases unmatched: 11. The CDR3 has 16 amino acids. Germline assignment: CDR1 MGHRA and CDR2 YSYEKL. About this clonotype itself: Its matching antigen is unknown.

Co-extracting RNA and DNA was done with about 20-34 mg of unsorted bulk tissue as input. None of the patients had received treatment, and all had chronic HBV infection. The genes are TRBV4-1 and TRBJ1-1, with 7 positions matching TRBD1. The origin of this receptor is a man aged 35-49 years with primary liver carcinoma and hepatitis B virus infection. The material sequenced was tumor-adjacent normal liver tissue. The CDR3 protein is CASSQKGGTQWTEAFF. CDR3 sequence (DNA): TGCGCCAGCAGCCAAAAAGGGGGCACACAGTGGACTGAAGCTTTCTTT.